Below, 21 T cell receptor beta chains from the same sample are listed, as sequenced in a study of shared clonotypes between healthy human individuals. Libraries were prepared by immunoSEQ multiplex PCR; TCRdb keeps only in-frame clonotypes and omits some of them. Of just over 2,000,000 clones in the sample, roughly 94% were seen once. Selected positively for CCR7 and CD45RO-negative, naive CD8 cells excluded terminally differentiated effector memory CD45RA+ cells. Sequenced input: naive CD8+ T cells sorted from blood. The source of these receptors is a man younger than 35 in good health.

V usage is TRBV7-9 and J usage is TRBJ1-1; D is unresolved. Trimming removed 4 bases at V and 6 bases at J, with 6 bases between. Germline V gene lookup returns CDR1 SEHNR and CDR2 FQNEAQ (reference sequence). The CDR3 has 11 amino acids. Written as DNA, the CDR3 is TGTGCCAGCAGCTCAAATCCTGAAGCTTTCTTT. It is translated as CASSSNPEAFF.

Concerning this clone itself: This CDR3 is also generated by other DNA sequences in the sample. The rearrangement uses TRBV7-8 and TRBJ2-3, with 13 bases fitting TRBD2. This CDR3 spans 16 amino acids. Germline assignment: CDR1 SGHVS and CDR2 FQNEAQ. Trimming removed 1 base from V and 5 bases from J; junction bases left unmatched: 3. The CDR3 sequence: CASSLGLAGGIDTQYF. The CDR3 nucleotides read TGTGCCAGCAGCTTAGGACTAGCGGGGGGTATAGATACGCAGTATTTT.

This clone appeared a single time. This rearrangement joins TRBV7-2 to TRBJ2-3, with 13 bases that match TRBD2. CDR1 is SGHTA and CDR2 is FQGNSA in the germline V gene. The CDR3 is made up of 16 amino acids. With 5 bases clipped from V and 3 bases from J, the junction kept 5 bases outside the gene matches. The CDR3 reads CASSAWTSGRTDTQYF. In DNA, the CDR3 is TGTGCCAGCAGCGCCTGGACTAGCGGGAGAACAGATACGCAGTATTTT.

V gene TRBV7-6 combines with J gene TRBJ1-6; 7 bases are a match to TRBD1. The CDR3 runs to 14 residues. The germline V gene encodes CDR1 SGHVS and CDR2 FNYEAQ. V shed 2 bases, J shed 10 bases, and the junction held 5 bases outside the gene matches. The CDR3 DNA reads TGTGCCAGCAGCTTACAGGGGGAGCGGTCACCCCTCCACTTT. Its protein is CASSLQGERSPLHF.

The chain combines TRBV7-9 with TRBJ2-7, with D maybe TRBD2 (5 bases). This CDR3 is built from 14 residues. Trimming removed 5 bases from V and 0 bases from J, with 11 bases in between. Germline CDR1 SEHNR, CDR2 FQNEAQ (reference sequence). The CDR3 spells CASSPVGNSYEQYF. The CDR3 bases are TGTGCCAGCAGCCCCGTCGGGAACTCCTACGAGCAGTACTTC.

This rearrangement joins TRBV7-8 to TRBJ2-7; D remains ambiguous. The CDR3 is 15 residues long. Germline CDR1 is SGHVS and CDR2 is FQNEAQ. The germline V and J ends were trimmed by 3 bases and 1 base, with 13 bases remaining between them. The CDR3 DNA follows: TGTGCCAGCAGCTTCGACTTGGACGGTTCCTACGAGCAGTACTTC. Translating it yields CASSFDLDGSYEQYF.

Details on this clone: At the DNA level, this CDR3 is encoded by other sequences in the same sample as well. The CDR3 reads CSVEDRDRGYEQYF. The CDR3 coding sequence is TGCAGCGTTGAGGACCGGGACAGGGGATACGAGCAGTACTTC. The chain joins TRBV29-1 to TRBJ2-7, with 10 nucleotides matching TRBD1. Per the germline V gene, CDR1 is SQVTM and CDR2 is ANQGSEA. The length of the CDR3 is 14 residues. Trimming removed 3 bases from V and 4 bases from J; junction bases left unmatched: 6.

This clone was seen once. The chain has TRBV27 and TRBJ1-6; tentative D call: TRBD1 (5 bases). In germline, CDR1 is MNHEY, CDR2 SMNVEV (reference sequence). The V gene lost 2 bases and the J gene lost 5 bases, with 25 bases spanning the gap. The CDR3 is 20 amino acids. The CDR3 here is CASSLTPWDPLSRHNSPLHF. CDR3 nucleotide sequence: TGTGCCAGCAGTTTAACCCCCTGGGACCCACTATCCCGCCATAATTCACCCCTCCACTTT.

This chain joins TRBV7-9 and TRBJ2-7; D possibly matches TRBD1 or TRBD2 (5 bases each). The CDR3 length is 15 residues. Trimming took off 1 base at V and 4 bases at J, with 14 bases between the two ends. CDR1 is SEHNR, CDR2 FQNEAQ, per germline (reference sequence). The CDR3: CASSLGETGGYEQYF. DNA of the CDR3: TGTGCCAGCAGCTTAGGTGAGACTGGGGGTTACGAGCAGTACTTC.

Points on this clone: The same CDR3 arises from other DNA sequences in this sample as well. This chain connects TRBV27 to TRBJ2-7; no reliable D call. Germline V gives CDR1 MNHEY, CDR2 SMNVEV (reference sequence). CDR3 length: 11 residues. Trimming removed 6 bases at V and 4 bases at J, with 7 bases between. Here the CDR3 reads CASRSTYEQYF. The CDR3 DNA reads as TGTGCCAGCAGGAGTACTTACGAGCAGTACTTC.

V gene TRBV29-1 combines with J gene TRBJ2-3, with TRBD2 identical over 13 bases. The length of the CDR3 is 17 residues. The germline V gene encodes CDR1 SQVTM and CDR2 ANQGSEA. V gave up 1 base and J gave up 6 bases; unmatched junction bases: 10. The CDR3 sequence is CSVEGLLAGGPMDTQYF. CDR3 bases: TGCAGCGTTGAAGGGTTACTAGCGGGAGGGCCCATGGATACGCAGTATTTT.

The chain employs TRBV20-1 and TRBJ2-7; D is undetermined. V gave up 3 bases and J gave up 6 bases, with 9 bases separating them. Germline V gene data show CDR1 as DFQATT and CDR2 as SNEGSKA (reference sequence). The CDR3 covers 11 residues. CDR3 amino acids: CSARRIGEQYF. CDR3 bases: TGCAGTGCTAGGCGGATAGGCGAGCAGTACTTC.

The rearrangement uses TRBV10-3 and TRBJ2-2, with a possible D match to TRBD2 (6 bases). The ends were cut back, 8 bases at V and 5 bases at J, with 18 bases in the middle. Germline loops: CDR1 ENHRY, CDR2 SYGVKD. The CDR3 has 15 residues. The CDR3 is CAIGADPGGTGELFF. The CDR3 coding sequence is TGTGCCATCGGAGCAGACCCTGGAGGGACCGGGGAGCTGTTTTTT.

The chain is built from TRBV6-5 and TRBJ2-7, with TRBD1 matching 8 bases. The germline gives CDR1 MNHEY, CDR2 SVGAGI. V shed 10 bases, J shed 7 bases, and the junction held 15 bases outside the gene matches. This CDR3 has 14 amino acids. Written as DNA, the CDR3 is TGTGCCACGTCGTTAGCGGCAGGGGGCCGGGAGCAGTACTTC. Its protein product is CATSLAAGGREQYF.

The chain is built from TRBV6-5 and TRBJ2-1; 10 positions match TRBD2. The CDR3 is 15 residues long. Germline V CDR1 and CDR2: MNHEY, SVGAGI. Trimming cost V 5 bases and J 9 bases; bases outside gene matches: 10. The CDR3: CASSLSSGGPTEQFF. As DNA, the CDR3 is TGTGCCAGCAGTCTATCTAGCGGGGGTCCCACTGAGCAGTTCTTC.

This clone was seen once. In DNA form, the CDR3 reads TGTGCCAGCAAGGAGGGGCCGGGTCGGGCAACTAATGAAAAACTGTTTTTT. This gives the protein CASKEGPGRATNEKLFF. The chain combines TRBV28 with TRBJ1-4; TRBD1 is a possible D gene (5 bases). The germline gives CDR1 MDHEN, CDR2 SYDVKM. Trimming removed 7 bases from V and 0 bases from J, with 18 bases in between. The CDR3 consists of 17 residues.

V gene TRBV6-6 combines with J gene TRBJ2-7; a weak D match, TRBD2 (5 bases). Looked up from germline, CDR1 is MNHNY and CDR2 is SVGAGI (reference sequence). The CDR3 spans 13 residues. V dropped 5 bases and J dropped 2 bases, with 10 bases sitting between them. CDR3 amino acids: CASSPDGTYEQYF. CDR3 DNA: TGTGCCAGCAGTCCGGACGGGACCTACGAGCAGTACTTC.

The rearrangement links TRBV7-9 to TRBJ2-5, with TRBD1 matching 9 bases. V shed 0 bases, J shed 4 bases, and the junction held 12 bases outside the gene matches. Germline CDR1 is SEHNR and CDR2 is FQNEAQ (reference sequence). CDR3 length equals 18 residues. CDR3 bases: TGTGCCAGCAGCTTAGCCGGGTGGACAGGGGAAAAGCTAGAGACCCAGTACTTC. As protein: CASSLAGWTGEKLETQYF.

The V call is TRBV13, the J call TRBJ2-5; D call uncertain. The CDR3 sequence is 13 residues long. Germline CDR1 and CDR2: PRHDT and FYEKMQ (reference sequence). The germline V and J ends were trimmed by 3 bases and 4 bases, with 9 bases remaining between them. Here the CDR3 reads CASSFESVETQYF. CDR3 coding DNA: TGTGCCAGCAGCTTCGAGAGCGTAGAGACCCAGTACTTC.

This rearrangement joins TRBV7-6 to TRBJ2-1; 10 bases agree with TRBD2. Unmatched junction bases numbered 4, after V lost 4 bases and J lost 4 bases. Germline V gene data show CDR1 as SGHVS and CDR2 as FNYEAQ. There are 15 residues in the CDR3. The CDR3 loop is CASSSTSGYYNEQFF. The CDR3 DNA is TGTGCCAGCAGCTCGACTAGCGGGTATTACAATGAGCAGTTCTTC. Variable domain in full (rest from reference TRBV7-6 and TRBJ2-1): GAGVSQSPRYKVTKRGQDVALRCDPISGHVSLYWYRQALGQGPEFLTYFNYEAQQDKSGLPNDRFSAERPEGSISTLTIQRTEQRDSAMYRCASSSTSGYYNEQFFGPGTRLTVL.

In this sample, this clone turned up once. The V call is TRBV27, the J call TRBJ1-5; maybe TRBD1 (5 bases). V lost 6 bases to trimming and J lost 3 bases, with 12 bases between them. This CDR3 has 14 residues. Germline loops: CDR1 MNHEY, CDR2 SMNVEV (reference sequence). CDR3 coding DNA: TGTGCCAGCAGGCCCACAGGTACCAATCAGCCCCAGCATTTT. Its translation: CASRPTGTNQPQHF.